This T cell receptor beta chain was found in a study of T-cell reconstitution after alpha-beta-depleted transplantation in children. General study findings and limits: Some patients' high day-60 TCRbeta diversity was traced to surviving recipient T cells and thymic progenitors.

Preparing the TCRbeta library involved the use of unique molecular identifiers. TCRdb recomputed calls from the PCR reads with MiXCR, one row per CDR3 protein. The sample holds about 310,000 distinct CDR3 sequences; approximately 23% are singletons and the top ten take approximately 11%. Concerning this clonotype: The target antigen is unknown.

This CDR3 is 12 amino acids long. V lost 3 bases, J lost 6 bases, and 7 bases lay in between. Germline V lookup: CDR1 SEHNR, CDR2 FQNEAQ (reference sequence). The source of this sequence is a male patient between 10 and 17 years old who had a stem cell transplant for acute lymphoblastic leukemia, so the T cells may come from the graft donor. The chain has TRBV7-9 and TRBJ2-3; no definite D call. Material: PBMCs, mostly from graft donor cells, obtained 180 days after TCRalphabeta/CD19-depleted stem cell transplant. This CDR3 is CASSFIWDTQYF. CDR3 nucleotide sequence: TGTGCCAGCAGCTTTATTTGGGATACGCAGTATTTT.